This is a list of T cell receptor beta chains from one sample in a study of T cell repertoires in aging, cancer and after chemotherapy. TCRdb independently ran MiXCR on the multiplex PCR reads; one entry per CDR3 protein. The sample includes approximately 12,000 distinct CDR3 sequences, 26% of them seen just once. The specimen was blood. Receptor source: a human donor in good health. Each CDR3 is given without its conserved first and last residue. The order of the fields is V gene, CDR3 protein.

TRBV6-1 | ASSVSQGANQPQH
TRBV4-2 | ASSQGQVENSPLH
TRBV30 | AWGRSKGVSNQPQH
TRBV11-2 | ASSLDLAGDSPLH
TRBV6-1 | ASSEGQKDEQY
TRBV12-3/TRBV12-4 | ASSLPHNEQF
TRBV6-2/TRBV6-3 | ASSPKLDRVTDTQY
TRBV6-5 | ASSYYRGQVKDTQY
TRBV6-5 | ASSEPGRANQPQH
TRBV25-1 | ASSLETNTEAF
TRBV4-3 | ASSQVRNTEAF
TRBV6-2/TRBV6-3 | ASSRTAGQGPQPQH
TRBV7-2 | ASSLEVGKLF
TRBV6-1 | ASAMGFWDEAF
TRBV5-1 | ASSKSRGLPYEQY
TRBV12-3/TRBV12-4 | ASRSRDEQF
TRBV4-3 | ASSQDRDIRNSPLH
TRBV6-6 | ASSEEEGAVQPQH